This T cell receptor (beta chain) emerged from a study of T cell responses to AZD1222 COVID-19 vaccine. The wider study: Pooled together were second doses at about 4 or about 12 weeks.

Germline-derived CDR1 and CDR2 are LGHDT and YNNKEL (reference sequence). CDR3 length: 12 amino acids. V gave up 4 bases and J gave up 4 bases, with 7 bases separating them. Profiling relied on immunoSEQ multiplex PCR, and the TCRdb table lists in-frame clones only, not all of them. The sample includes about 140,000 clones, roughly 92% seen only once; the top ten take about 2.3%. This specimen consisted of peripheral blood, obtained on day 0 of AZD1222 vaccination. The TCR sequence derives from an adult in good health. V is TRBV3-1 (or the pseudogene TRBV3-2) and J is TRBJ1-1; no clear D. The chain's CDR3 is CASSPSGTEAFF. The CDR3 DNA sequence: TGTGCCAGCAGCCCATCAGGCACTGAAGCTTTCTTT.